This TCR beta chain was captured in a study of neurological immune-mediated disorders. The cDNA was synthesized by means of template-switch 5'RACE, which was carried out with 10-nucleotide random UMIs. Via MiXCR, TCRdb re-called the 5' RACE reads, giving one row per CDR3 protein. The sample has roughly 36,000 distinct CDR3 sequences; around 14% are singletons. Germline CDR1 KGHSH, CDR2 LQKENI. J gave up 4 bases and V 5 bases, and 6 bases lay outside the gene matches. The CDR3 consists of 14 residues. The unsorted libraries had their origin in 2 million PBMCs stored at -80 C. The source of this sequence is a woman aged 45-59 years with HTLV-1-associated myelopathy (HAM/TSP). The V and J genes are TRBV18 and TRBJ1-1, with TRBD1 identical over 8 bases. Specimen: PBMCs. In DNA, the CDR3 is TGTGCCAGCTCATCGGACAGGGTGGGCACTGAAGCTTTCTTT. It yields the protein CASSSDRVGTEAFF.